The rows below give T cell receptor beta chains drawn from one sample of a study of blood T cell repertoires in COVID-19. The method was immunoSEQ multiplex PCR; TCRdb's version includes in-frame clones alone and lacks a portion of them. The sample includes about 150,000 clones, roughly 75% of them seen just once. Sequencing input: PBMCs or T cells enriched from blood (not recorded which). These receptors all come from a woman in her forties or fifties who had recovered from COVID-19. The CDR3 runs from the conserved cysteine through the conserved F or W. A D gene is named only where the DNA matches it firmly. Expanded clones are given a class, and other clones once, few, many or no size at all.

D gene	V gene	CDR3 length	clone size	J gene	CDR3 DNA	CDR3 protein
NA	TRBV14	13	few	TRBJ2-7	TGTGCCAGCAGCCAAGGTATGTCCTACGAGCAGTACTTC	CASSQGMSYEQYF
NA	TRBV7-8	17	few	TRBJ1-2	TGTGCCAGCAGCTTAGTGGGCTCCACCCGCATTAACTATGGCTACACCTTC	CASSLVGSTRINYGYTF
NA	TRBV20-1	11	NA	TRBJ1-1	TGCAGCAAACAGGGTACCACTGAAGCTTTCTTT	CSKQGTTEAFF
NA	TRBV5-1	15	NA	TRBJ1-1	TGCGCCAGCAGCTTAACAGGGATTGATGGCACTGAAGCTTTCTTT	CASSLTGIDGTEAFF
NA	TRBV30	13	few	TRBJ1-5	TGTGCCTGGAGTGTTCTTCAGGGATCCCCCCAGCATTTT	CAWSVLQGSPQHF
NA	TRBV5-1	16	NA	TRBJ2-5	TGCGCCAGCAGCCGTTGGGTCGGGCGGGGCCAAGAGACCCAGTACTTC	CASSRWVGRGQETQYF
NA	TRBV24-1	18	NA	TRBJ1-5	TGTGCCACCAGTGATTTGGGGACACGATTTTATGGCAATCAGCCCCAGCATTTT	CATSDLGTRFYGNQPQHF
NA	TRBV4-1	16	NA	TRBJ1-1	TGCGCCAGCAGCCAGTCCGAGGCTAGGGGCCTCACTGAAGCTTTCTTT	CASSQSEARGLTEAFF
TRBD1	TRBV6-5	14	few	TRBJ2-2	TGTGCCAGCAGGTGGACAGGGTTCCCCGGGGAGCTGTTTTTT	CASRWTGFPGELFF
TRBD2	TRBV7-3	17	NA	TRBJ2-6	TGTGCCAGCAGCGGAGGGGAGGGCCCCTCTGGGGCCAACGTCCTGACTTTC	CASSGGEGPSGANVLTF
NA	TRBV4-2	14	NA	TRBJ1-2	TGTGCCAGCAGCCAAGATAACAAGAACTATGGCTACACCTTC	CASSQDNKNYGYTF
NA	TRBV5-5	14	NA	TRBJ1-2	TGTGCCAGCAGCTTACAGGCTCTCAACTATGGCTACACCTTC	CASSLQALNYGYTF
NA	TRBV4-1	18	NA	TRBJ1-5	TGCGCCAGCAGCCAATTCCAGAGTTGGGAGGGTAGCAATCAGCCCCAGCATTTT	CASSQFQSWEGSNQPQHF
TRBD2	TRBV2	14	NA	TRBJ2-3	TGTGCCAACCAGCGGGGGGGCCTCGGAGATACGCAGTATTTT	CANQRGGLGDTQYF
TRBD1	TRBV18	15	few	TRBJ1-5	TGTGCCAGCTCACCAAGGACAGGGTTTGGTCAGCCCCAGCATTTT	CASSPRTGFGQPQHF
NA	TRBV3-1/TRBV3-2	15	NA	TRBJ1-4	TGTGCCAGCAGCCAAGGCCAGGCCTTAAGTGAAAAACTGTTTTTT	CASSQGQALSEKLFF
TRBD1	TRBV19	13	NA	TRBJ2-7	TGTGCCAGTAGTATTAACAGGGGCTACGAGCAGTACTTC	CASSINRGYEQYF
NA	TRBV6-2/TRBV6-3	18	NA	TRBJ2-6	TGTGCCAGCAGTTACTTGGGCAGGAGGCGCTCTGGGGCCAACGTCCTGACTTTC	CASSYLGRRRSGANVLTF
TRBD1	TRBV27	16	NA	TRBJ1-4	TGTGCCAGCAGTCAGGGACAGGGCTTCCCTAATGAAAAACTGTTTTTT	CASSQGQGFPNEKLFF
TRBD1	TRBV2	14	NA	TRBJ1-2	TGTGCCAGCAAACTGACAGGGGGCAACTATGGCTACACCTTC	CASKLTGGNYGYTF